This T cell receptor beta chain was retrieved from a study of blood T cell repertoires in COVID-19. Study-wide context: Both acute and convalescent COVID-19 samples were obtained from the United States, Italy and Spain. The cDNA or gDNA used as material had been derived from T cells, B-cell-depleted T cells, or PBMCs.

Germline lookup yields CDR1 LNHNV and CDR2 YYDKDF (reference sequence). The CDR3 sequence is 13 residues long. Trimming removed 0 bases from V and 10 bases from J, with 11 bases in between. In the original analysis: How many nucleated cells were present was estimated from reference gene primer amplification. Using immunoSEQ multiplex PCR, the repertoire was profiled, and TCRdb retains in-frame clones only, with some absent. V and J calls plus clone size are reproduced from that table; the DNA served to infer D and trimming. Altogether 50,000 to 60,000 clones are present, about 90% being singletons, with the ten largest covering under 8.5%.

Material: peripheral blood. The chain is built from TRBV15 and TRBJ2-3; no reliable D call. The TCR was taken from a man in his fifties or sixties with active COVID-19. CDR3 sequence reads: CATSRDEEAPQYF. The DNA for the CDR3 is TGTGCCACCAGCAGAGATGAGGAAGCGCCGCAGTATTTT.